The 13 T cell receptor beta chains given below trace back to one sample, sequenced in a study of technical replicates of blood from a few donors. Profiled with immunoSEQ multiplex PCR; TCRdb holds only in-frame clones, not every one. This table holds roughly 100,000 clones, nearly 96% found once. Sequencing used T cells isolated from PBMCs. Receptor source: a human donor in good health.

J is TRBJ2-5 and V is TRBV7-4; D gene unclear. The germline gives CDR1 SGHVT, CDR2 SQSDAQ. This CDR3 contains 16 residues. V lost 1 base, J lost 0 bases, and 12 bases lay in between. The CDR3 sequence: CASSLGPFENQETQYF. CDR3 DNA sequence: TGTGCCAGCAGCTTAGGGCCCTTTGAAAACCAAGAGACCCAGTACTTC.

This chain joins TRBV4-1 and TRBJ1-5; 8 bases map to TRBD1. Germline CDR1 MGHRA, CDR2 YSYEKL. This CDR3 region has 18 residues. J lost 5 bases, V lost 4 bases, and 16 bases had no gene match. The CDR3 nucleotides read TGCGCCAGCAGCCGCTTACAGGGGGTCGACATGGCCTATCAGCCCCAGCATTTT. Translation: CASSRLQGVDMAYQPQHF.

The chain joins TRBV6-5 to TRBJ1-1, with 8 bases identical to TRBD1. This CDR3 region has 15 residues. With V trimmed by 0 bases and J by 11 bases, 11 bases remained unmatched. Germline loops: CDR1 MNHEY, CDR2 SVGAGI. The DNA for the CDR3 is TGTGCCAGCAGTTACTCCTTCACAGGGGGAGTTACGGCTTTCTTT. Translating it yields CASSYSFTGGVTAFF.

The rearrangement uses TRBV11-3 and TRBJ2-3; 11 positions match TRBD2. Looked up from germline, CDR1 is SGHNT and CDR2 is YENEEA. V lost 2 bases, J lost 8 bases, and 0 bases stayed unmatched. This CDR3 is built from 13 residues. The CDR3 loop reads CASSLTSGGTQYF. The CDR3 nucleotides read TGTGCCAGCAGCTTAACTAGCGGGGGTACGCAGTATTTT.

The V gene is TRBV6-1, the J gene TRBJ2-3; 9 bases fit TRBD2. The junction had 5 bases not matched to a gene; V was cut back by 7 bases and J by 0 bases. CDR3 length equals 15 residues. Germline CDR1 reads MNHNS; CDR2 reads SASEGT. The CDR3 DNA follows: TGTGCCAGCACGCGGGGGGGCTTTAGCACAGATACGCAGTATTTT. It codes for CASTRGGFSTDTQYF.

This chain links TRBV28 with TRBJ2-7, with 9 bases matching TRBD2. With V trimmed by 6 bases and J by 4 bases, 10 bases remained unmatched. Germline assignment: CDR1 MDHEN and CDR2 SYDVKM. CDR3 length: 15 residues. The CDR3 DNA follows: TGTGCCAGCAGCCTTTTCCAGACTAGCGGATACGAGCAGTACTTC. Amino acids: CASSLFQTSGYEQYF.

This clone was seen a single time. This chain links TRBV20-1 with TRBJ1-5; D uncertain. V was pared by 6 bases and J by 0 bases, with 3 bases between. CDR1 and CDR2 (germline): DFQATT, SNEGSKA (reference sequence). This CDR3 has 11 residues. DNA for the CDR3: TGCAGTGCCAGTAGCAATCAGCCCCAGCATTTT. This translates into CSASSNQPQHF.

The chain couples TRBV21-1 to TRBJ2-2; TRBD2 reflects the table's D call only, with no check against the DNA. TRBV21-1 is labeled a pseudogene. The CDR3 covers 17 residues. The CDR3 here is CASSKTSGIRRTGELFF. The CDR3 DNA reads as TGTGCCAGCAGCAAAACTAGCGGAATACGAAGGACCGGGGAGCTGTTTTTT.

This chain connects TRBV10-3 to TRBJ2-1; perhaps TRBD2 as D (6 bases). V was cut by 0 bases and J by 6 bases, with 12 bases left in between. The CDR3 is 15 residues long. Germline assignment: CDR1 ENHRY and CDR2 SYGVKD. The CDR3 sequence: CAISESGLRGNEQFF. CDR3 coding DNA: TGTGCCATCAGTGAGTCGGGACTTCGTGGCAATGAGCAGTTCTTC.

J is TRBJ2-7 and V is TRBV10-3; D not certain. Trimming shortened V by 3 bases and J by 6 bases, and 6 bases separated the two germline ends. Germline CDR1 is ENHRY and CDR2 is SYGVKD. This CDR3 has 11 amino acids. DNA for the CDR3: TGTGCCATCAGTGATTTCGGCGAGCAGTACTTC. Amino acids: CAISDFGEQYF.

The chain recombines TRBV29-1 with TRBJ2-7; 9 bases line up with TRBD2. The CDR3 is 16 residues long. V lost 3 bases, J lost 5 bases, and 14 bases stayed unmatched. Germline values: CDR1 SQVTM, CDR2 ANQGSEA. CDR3 residues: CSVDGRALSGSHEQYF. The CDR3 DNA is TGCAGCGTTGATGGCAGGGCCCTTAGCGGGAGCCACGAGCAGTACTTC.

The V and J genes are TRBV27 and TRBJ2-7; the match to TRBD1 covers 9 bases. After removal of 5 bases from V and 2 bases from J, the junction contained 10 bases not matched to a gene. The CDR3 runs 16 residues. Looked up from germline, CDR1 is MNHEY and CDR2 is SMNVEV (reference sequence). CDR3 sequence: CASSPGTGTETYEQYF. The CDR3 nucleotides are TGTGCCAGCAGTCCCGGGACAGGGACGGAAACCTACGAGCAGTACTTC.

The chain uses TRBV6-1 and TRBJ1-2, with D perhaps TRBD1 (6 bases). Germline loops: CDR1 MNHNS, CDR2 SASEGT. The CDR3 has 15 residues. V dropped 6 bases and J dropped 7 bases, with 21 bases sitting between them. CDR3 coding DNA: TGTGCCAGCAGACATCTTCGGGACAAGTCCGGTGGCTACACCTTC. Its protein product is CASRHLRDKSGGYTF.